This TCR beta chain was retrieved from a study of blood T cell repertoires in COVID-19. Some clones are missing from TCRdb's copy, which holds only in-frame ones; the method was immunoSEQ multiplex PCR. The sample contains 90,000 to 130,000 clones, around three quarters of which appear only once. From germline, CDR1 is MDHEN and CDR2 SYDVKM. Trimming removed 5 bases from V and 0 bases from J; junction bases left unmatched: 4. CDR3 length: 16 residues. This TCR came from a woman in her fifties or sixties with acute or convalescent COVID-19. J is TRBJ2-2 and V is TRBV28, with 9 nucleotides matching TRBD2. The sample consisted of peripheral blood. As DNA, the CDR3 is TGTGCCAGCAGTCAGTTAGCGGGAGCGAACACCGGGGAGCTGTTTTTT. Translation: CASSQLAGANTGELFF.